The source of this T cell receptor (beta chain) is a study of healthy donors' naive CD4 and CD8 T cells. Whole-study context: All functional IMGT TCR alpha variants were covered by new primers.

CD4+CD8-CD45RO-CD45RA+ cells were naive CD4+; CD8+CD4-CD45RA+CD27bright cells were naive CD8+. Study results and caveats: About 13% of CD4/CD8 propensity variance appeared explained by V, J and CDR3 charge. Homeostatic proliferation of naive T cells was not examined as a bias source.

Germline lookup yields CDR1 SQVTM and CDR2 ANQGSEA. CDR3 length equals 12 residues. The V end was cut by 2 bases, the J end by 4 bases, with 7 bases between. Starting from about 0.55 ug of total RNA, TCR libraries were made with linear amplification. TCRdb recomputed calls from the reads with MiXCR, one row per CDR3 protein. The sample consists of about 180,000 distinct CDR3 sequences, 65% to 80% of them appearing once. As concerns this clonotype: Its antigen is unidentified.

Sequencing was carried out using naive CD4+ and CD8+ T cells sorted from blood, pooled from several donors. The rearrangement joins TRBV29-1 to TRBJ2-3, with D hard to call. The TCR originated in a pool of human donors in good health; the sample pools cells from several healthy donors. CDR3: CSVEFGADTQYF. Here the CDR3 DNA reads TGCAGCGTTGAATTCGGAGCAGATACGCAGTATTTT.